This T cell receptor beta chain is drawn from a study of blood T cell repertoires in COVID-19. The assay was immunoSEQ multiplex PCR, and TCRdb's table has in-frame clones only and misses some. Altogether roughly 200,000 clones are present, roughly 80% being singletons, with the ten largest covering around 5.2%. Participants came from fewer than 25 US areas, aged roughly 18 to 89 years. In assigning cohorts, the study relied on participant-reported clinical history. Germline V gene lookup returns CDR1 SNHLY and CDR2 FYNNEI. Trimming shortened V by 4 bases and J by 8 bases, and 17 bases separated the two germline ends. This CDR3 is 14 amino acids long.

This TCR came from a woman aged 60-70 years with acute COVID-19. The chain is built from TRBV2 and TRBJ1-2, with TRBD1 as a possible D gene (6 bases). Sample: PBMCs or T cells enriched from blood (not recorded which). The CDR3 loop reads CASSVQGPLGGYTF. Written as DNA, the CDR3 is TGTGCCAGCAGTGTCCAGGGGCCCCTCGGGGGCTACACCTTC.